These 28 T cell receptor beta chains came from one sample sequenced in a study of radiation and T cells in renal cell carcinoma. Time point reported: blood 4 weeks post-SBRT, at nephrectomy. Treatment: 15 Gy SBRT to primary tumor, nephrectomy 4 weeks later. TCRdb keeps only in-frame clones here, not all; method: immunoSEQ multiplex PCR. This sample has approximately 90,000 clones; around four fifths occur once, and the top ten carry 9.4%. Specimen: blood, collected from a patient whose treatment included radiotherapy and nephrectomy. The receptors shown here come from a man in his fifties with renal cell carcinoma.

This chain links TRBV28 with TRBJ1-2; the D gene is possibly TRBD1 (5 bases). Germline V lookup: CDR1 MDHEN, CDR2 SYDVKM. Trimming left V 6 bases short and J 8 bases short, with 16 bases between. This CDR3 is built from 13 residues. The DNA for the CDR3 is TGTGCCAGCAGCCAAGCTAGGGGCAGGGGCTACACCTTC. This translates into CASSQARGRGYTF.

The chain joins TRBV6-1 to TRBJ2-1, with 7 bases fitting TRBD1. The CDR3 sequence is 13 residues long. The germline V gene has CDR1 MNHNS and CDR2 SASEGT. The V and J ends lost 4 bases and 5 bases, in that order; junction bases with no gene match: 2. As DNA, the CDR3 is TGTGCCAGCAGTGGGGACAGCCACAATGAGCAGTTCTTC. Protein sequence: CASSGDSHNEQFF.

This clone was seen just once. The chain combines TRBV5-4 with TRBJ2-3; TRBD1 aligns across 9 bases. V lost 4 bases to trimming and J lost 4 bases; unmatched junction nucleotides: 4. The length of the CDR3 is 14 residues. Per the germline V gene, CDR1 is SGHNT and CDR2 is YYREEE (reference sequence). DNA for the CDR3: TGTGCCAGCAGCCTTGACAGGGGGGCAGATACGCAGTATTTT. Its protein is CASSLDRGADTQYF.

This clone was counted only a few times. The chain uses TRBV7-8 and TRBJ1-5; no reliable D call. Between the trimmed V and J ends, which lost 5 bases and 7 bases, there was a span of 12 bases. From germline, CDR1 is SGHVS and CDR2 FQNEAQ. This CDR3 region has 13 residues. CDR3 loop: CASSRLEGQPQHF. The DNA for the CDR3 is TGTGCCAGCAGCCGTCTCGAAGGGCAGCCCCAGCATTTT.

The chain combines TRBV11-2 with TRBJ1-6, with D hard to call. From germline, CDR1 is SGHAT and CDR2 FQNNGV. The V gene lost 5 bases and the J gene lost 8 bases, with 16 bases spanning the gap. The CDR3 contains 15 residues. The CDR3 spells CASSVDPRRDSPLHF. The CDR3 DNA reads TGTGCCAGCAGCGTTGACCCGCGACGGGATTCACCCCTCCACTTT.

CDR3 loop: CSVEREEGLFLQDTQYF. CDR3 in DNA: TGCAGCGTTGAAAGAGAGGAGGGTCTGTTTTTACAGGATACGCAGTATTTT. This chain links TRBV29-1 with TRBJ2-3; D is possibly TRBD2 (6 bases). Trimming cost V 2 bases and J 6 bases, with 24 bases left between them. CDR3 length equals 17 residues. Germline CDR1 reads SQVTM; CDR2 reads ANQGSEA.

The sample holds one count of this clone. The chain has TRBV9 and TRBJ2-3; D remains ambiguous. The CDR3 extends over 15 amino acids. Trimming pared 0 bases from V and 0 bases from J, leaving 8 bases between. The V gene's germline CDR1 is SGDLS and CDR2 YYNGEE. The CDR3 here is CASSVASRSTDTQYF. DNA of the CDR3: TGTGCCAGCAGCGTAGCAAGTCGGAGCACAGATACGCAGTATTTT. The full variable domain, its missing parts supplied by reference TRBV9 and TRBJ2-3, is DSGVTQTPKHLITATGQRVTLRCSPRSGDLSVYWYQQSLDQGLQFLIQYYNGEERAKGNILERFSAQQFPDLHSELNLSSLELGDSALYFCASSVASRSTDTQYFGPGTRLTVL.

The V call is TRBV9, the J call TRBJ1-1; 7 bases match TRBD1. Per the germline V gene, CDR1 is SGDLS and CDR2 is YYNGEE. Losses at the gene ends were 2 bases for V and 7 bases for J; bases not matched to a gene: 5. The CDR3 sequence is 13 residues long. CDR3 DNA sequence: TGTGCCAGCAGCGTGACAGGGCAGGGTGAAGCTTTCTTT. Translated, it gives CASSVTGQGEAFF.

The table lists this clone with a count of one. The rearrangement uses TRBV5-5 and TRBJ2-1, with 12 bases identical to TRBD2. Germline assignment: CDR1 SGHKS and CDR2 YYEKEE (reference sequence). This CDR3 contains 16 residues. Trimming removed 4 bases from V and 8 bases from J; junction bases left unmatched: 10. The chain's CDR3 is CASSLMTSGRPYEQFF. CDR3 DNA: TGTGCCAGCAGCCTGATGACTAGCGGGAGACCTTATGAGCAGTTCTTC.

The rearrangement links TRBV4-1 to TRBJ1-5; 8 positions match TRBD1. CDR3 size: 15 residues. V gave up 2 bases and J gave up 5 bases; unmatched junction bases: 5. The V gene's germline CDR1 is MGHRA and CDR2 YSYEKL. CDR3: CASSQRTGLYQPQHF. CDR3 coding DNA: TGCGCCAGCAGCCAACGGACAGGGCTTTATCAGCCCCAGCATTTT.

The genes are TRBV28 and TRBJ1-5; no firm D call. Trimming took 8 bases from V and 7 from J, leaving 12 bases between them. CDR3 size: 12 residues. Germline values: CDR1 MDHEN, CDR2 SYDVKM. The CDR3 region has the DNA TGTGCCAGCGGCCTGAGAGGCCAGCCCCAGCATTTT. It specifies CASGLRGQPQHF. The whole variable domain, remainder taken from reference TRBV28 and TRBJ1-5, is DVKVTQSSRYLVKRTGEKVFLECVQDMDHENMFWYRQDPGLGLRLIYFSYDVKMKEKGDIPEGYSVSREKKERFSLILESASTNQTSMYLCASGLRGQPQHFGDGTRLSIL.

The rearrangement links TRBV5-4 to TRBJ2-7, with 8 bases identical to TRBD1. The CDR3 is 15 amino acids. The V segment lost 4 bases and the J segment 1 base; nucleotides outside the gene matches: 7. Germline V gene lookup returns CDR1 SGHNT and CDR2 YYREEE (reference sequence). The CDR3 protein is CASSGPGQASYEQYF. For the CDR3, the DNA is TGTGCCAGCAGCGGACCGGGACAGGCATCCTACGAGCAGTACTTC.

V usage is TRBV18 and J usage is TRBJ2-2, with 12 positions matching TRBD2. V shed 2 bases, J shed 10 bases, and the junction held 5 bases outside the gene matches. CDR3 length: 15 amino acids. Germline CDR1 is KGHSH and CDR2 is LQKENI. CDR3 loop: CASSPRTSGTVELFF. CDR3 DNA: TGTGCCAGCTCACCAAGGACTAGCGGGACTGTGGAGCTGTTTTTT.

The chain couples TRBV19 to TRBJ2-5; maybe TRBD1 (5 bases). Per germline, CDR1 LNHDA and CDR2 SQIVND (reference sequence). This CDR3 contains 14 residues. V was clipped by 5 bases and J by 1 base, with 11 bases between them. The CDR3 reads CASSDDRVQETQYF. Written as DNA, the CDR3 is TGTGCCAGTAGTGACGACAGAGTCCAAGAGACCCAGTACTTC. Drawing the rest from reference TRBV19 and TRBJ2-5, the complete variable domain is DGGITQSPKYLFRKEGQNVTLSCEQNLNHDAMYWYRQDPGQGLRLIYYSQIVNDFQKGDIAEGYSVSREKKESFPLTVTSAQKNPTAFYLCASSDDRVQETQYFGPGTRLLVL.

V gene TRBV6-1 combines with J gene TRBJ2-1, with D unclear. Looked up from germline, CDR1 is MNHNS and CDR2 is SASEGT. V lost 3 bases to trimming and J lost 0 bases, with 21 bases between them. The CDR3 is 19 amino acids. DNA for the CDR3: TGTGCCAGCAGTGACAGAGCCTTCGAGAGCCACCTCTCCTACAATGAGCAGTTCTTC. It yields the protein CASSDRAFESHLSYNEQFF.

The chain is built from TRBV28 and TRBJ2-1; the match to TRBD2 covers 15 bases. Losses at the gene ends were 5 bases for V and 10 bases for J; bases not matched to a gene: 6. This CDR3 spans 15 amino acids. Germline V gives CDR1 MDHEN, CDR2 SYDVKM. The CDR3 region is CASSTTGTSGREQFF. CDR3 DNA: TGTGCCAGCAGTACAACCGGGACTAGCGGGAGGGAGCAGTTCTTC.

The rearrangement joins TRBV28 to TRBJ2-7; TRBD2 aligns across 14 bases. This CDR3 contains 15 residues. CDR1 is MDHEN and CDR2 is SYDVKM in the germline V gene. The V and J ends lost 4 bases and 6 bases, in that order; junction bases with no gene match: 5. The chain's CDR3 is CASSWGLAGVSEQYF. CDR3 nucleotide sequence: TGTGCCAGCAGTTGGGGACTAGCGGGGGTTAGCGAGCAGTACTTC.

The chain joins TRBV5-5 to TRBJ2-6; unclear D gene. Trimming stripped 2 bases from V and 3 bases from J, with 9 bases between. CDR1 is SGHKS, CDR2 YYEKEE, per germline (reference sequence). This CDR3 spans 15 amino acids. The CDR3 reads CASSLVLGGANVLTF. DNA for the CDR3: TGTGCCAGCAGCTTAGTTTTGGGTGGGGCCAACGTCCTGACTTTC.

This clone occurred once. The V gene is TRBV7-9, the J gene TRBJ1-1; 8 positions agree with TRBD1. The germline gives CDR1 SEHNR, CDR2 FQNEAQ (reference sequence). The CDR3 spans 14 residues. J was trimmed by 5 bases and V by 8 bases; bases with no gene match: 10. In nucleotides, the CDR3 is TGTGCCAGCTCCGAACAGGGGGGTAATACTGAAGCTTTCTTT. Its translation is CASSEQGGNTEAFF.

This clone was counted between two and nine times. CDR3 bases: TGTGCCACCCAACAACAAGGTGCGGACACTGAAGCTTTCTTT. Its protein is CATQQQGADTEAFF. V and J are TRBV10-3 and TRBJ1-1; no reliable D call. V was clipped by 10 bases and J by 3 bases, with 18 bases between them. CDR1 is ENHRY, CDR2 SYGVKD, per germline. The CDR3 has 14 amino acids.

A single count supports this clone. The chain has TRBV10-3 and TRBJ2-5, with D tentatively TRBD1 (6 bases). Between the trimmed V and J ends, which lost 3 bases and 4 bases, there was a span of 12 bases. Germline V gene sequence: CDR1 ENHRY, CDR2 SYGVKD. The CDR3 has 14 amino acids. CDR3 in amino acids: CAISERTGTETQYF. DNA for the CDR3: TGTGCCATCAGTGAACGTACAGGGACAGAGACCCAGTACTTC.

The gene calls are TRBV5-1 and TRBJ2-5; 8 nucleotides match TRBD1. The CDR3 contains 17 residues. J was trimmed by 5 bases and V by 0 bases; bases with no gene match: 12. The germline V gene encodes CDR1 SGHRS and CDR2 YFSETQ. The CDR3 DNA follows: TGCGCCAGCAGCTTGGGCTATGGACAGGGCGAGGGGGAGACCCAGTACTTC. It is translated as CASSLGYGQGEGETQYF.

Details on this clone: Other nucleotide sequences from this sample produce the same CDR3. This chain joins TRBV29-1 and TRBJ2-5; 7 nucleotides align to TRBD1. CDR3 length: 12 residues. Germline loops: CDR1 SQVTM, CDR2 ANQGSEA. The J segment lost 4 bases and the V segment lost 7 bases, leaving 6 bases of the junction unmatched. Here the CDR3 DNA reads TGCAGCGCGAGACAGGGTGGAGAGACCCAGTACTTC. It is translated as CSARQGGETQYF.

The chain carries TRBV21-1 and TRBJ1-1. TRBV21-1 is described as a pseudogene. The CDR3 has 19 residues. CDR3 loop: CASSKLPGVEGSSYTEAFF. CDR3 nucleotides: TGTGCCAGCAGCAAACTCCCCGGTGTGGAGGGCTCCAGCTACACTGAAGCTTTCTTT.

V usage is TRBV28 and J usage is TRBJ1-1; D is uncertain. Germline CDR1 reads MDHEN; CDR2 reads SYDVKM. With 6 bases removed from V and 1 base from J, the gap between germline ends came to 3 bases. The CDR3 extends over 11 amino acids. The CDR3 spells CASRENTEAFF. The DNA for the CDR3 is TGTGCCAGCAGGGAGAACACTGAAGCTTTCTTT.

This chain joins TRBV20-1 and TRBJ2-3; unclear D gene. Trimming removed 5 bases from V and 4 bases from J, with 7 bases in between. The CDR3 totals 11 residues. Germline V gene lookup returns CDR1 DFQATT and CDR2 SNEGSKA (reference sequence). The CDR3 reads CSAVGADTQYF. The CDR3 DNA reads TGCAGTGCTGTGGGCGCAGATACGCAGTATTTT.

This chain links TRBV7-2 with TRBJ1-2; no clear D gene. CDR1 SGHTA and CDR2 FQGNSA come from the germline V gene. The V end lost 2 bases, the J end lost 2 bases, and 6 bases lay between the germline ends. CDR3 length: 13 residues. DNA of the CDR3: TGTGCCAGCAGCTTATCAGCGAACTATGGCTACACCTTC. It encodes CASSLSANYGYTF. The entire variable domain, with the rest obtained from reference TRBV7-2 and TRBJ1-2, is as follows: GAGVSQSPSNKVTEKGKDVELRCDPISGHTALYWYRQSLGQGLEFLIYFQGNSAPDKSGLPSDRFSAERTGGSVSTLTIQRTQQEDSAVYLCASSLSANYGYTFGSGTRLTVV.

The chain carries TRBV15 and TRBJ1-2, with unresolved D. The CDR3 is made up of 13 amino acids. Trimming shortened V by 5 bases and J by 8 bases, and 15 bases separated the two germline ends. CDR1 and CDR2 from the germline V gene are LNHNV and YYDKDF (reference sequence). DNA of the CDR3: TGTGCCACCAGCTCGATTTCGACCGGGGGCTACACCTTC. Translation gives CATSSISTGGYTF. The whole variable domain, remainder taken from reference TRBV15 and TRBJ1-2, is DAMVIQNPRYQVTQFGKPVTLSCSQTLNHNVMYWYQQKSSQAPKLLFHYYDKDFNNEADTPDNFQSRRPNTSFCFLDIRSPGLGDTAMYLCATSSISTGGYTFGSGTRLTVV.